The 26 T cell receptor beta chains listed next were all sequenced from one sample in a study of Graves' ophthalmopathy and Graves' hyperthyroidism. Investigators amplified TCR beta CDR3 regions from RNA transcripts. Second-round multiplex PCR came after first-round RT-PCR with HTBI primers. TCRdb passed the multiplex PCR reads through MiXCR, listing each CDR3 protein once. The repertoire has around 170,000 distinct CDR3 sequences, over 35% of them found once; the top ten carry under 6.5%. The sequenced sample consisted of peripheral blood. These receptors originate from a woman aged 40 to 49 with Graves' ophthalmopathy.

The chain carries TRBV12-3 or TRBV12-4 and TRBJ1-6; the D is unclear. The CDR3 has 15 amino acids. With 2 bases removed from V and 4 bases from J, the gap between germline ends came to 9 bases. CDR3 coding DNA: TGTGCCAGCAGTTTATATCTCTCTTATAATTCACCCCTCCACTTT. It codes for CASSLYLSYNSPLHF.

This clonotype turned up a few times. This chain joins TRBV12-3 or TRBV12-4 and TRBJ1-6; tentative D call: TRBD1 (5 bases). The CDR3 has 13 residues. V was shortened by 6 bases and J by 7 bases, with 10 bases between the two germline ends. In DNA form, the CDR3 reads TGTGCCAGCAGCGGGGGTAAAAATTCACCCCTCCACTTT. This codes for CASSGGKNSPLHF.

The sample holds many counts of this clonotype. V is TRBV28 and J is TRBJ2-4, with a tentative D call TRBD1 (6 bases). Germline V gene data show CDR1 as MDHEN and CDR2 as SYDVKM. Trimming stripped 3 bases from V and 1 base from J, with 16 bases between. The length of the CDR3 is 17 residues. In DNA form, the CDR3 reads TGTGCCAGCAGTTTTGCGACAGGCAGAAGGGCCAAAAACATTCAGTACTTC. Protein sequence: CASSFATGRRAKNIQYF.

This clonotype was recorded many times. This sequence joins TRBV11-2 and TRBJ1-1; no definite D call. Germline values: CDR1 SGHAT, CDR2 FQNNGV. The CDR3 has 15 residues. The V gene lost 4 bases and the J gene lost 0 bases, with 12 bases spanning the gap. The CDR3 here is CASSSGETLNTEAFF. The CDR3 bases are TGTGCCAGCAGCTCCGGGGAGACGTTGAACACTGAAGCTTTCTTT.

This clonotype was counted at least ten times. The chain employs TRBV6-2 or TRBV6-3 and TRBJ1-1, with 9 bases identical to TRBD1. This CDR3 comprises 13 residues. The V gene's germline CDR1 is MNHEY and CDR2 SVGEGT. V gave up 2 bases and J gave up 11 bases; unmatched junction bases: 6. The CDR3 here is CASSYDTGGRAFF. The CDR3 bases are TGTGCCAGCAGTTACGACACAGGGGGCCGGGCTTTCTTT.

The chain joins TRBV13 to TRBJ1-1, with D hard to call. Trimming cost V 2 bases and J 7 bases, with 8 bases left between them. The CDR3 sequence is 12 residues long. Germline values: CDR1 PRHDT, CDR2 FYEKMQ (reference sequence). The CDR3 DNA reads as TGTGCCAGCAGCTTACCTGGACGTGAAGCTTTCTTT. It is translated as CASSLPGREAFF.

CDR3 protein: CASSSGTGDNSPLHF. The CDR3 DNA is TGTGCCAGCAGCTCCGGGACAGGGGATAATTCACCCCTCCACTTT. The V gene is TRBV7-2, the J gene TRBJ1-6, with TRBD1 matching 10 bases. CDR3 size: 15 residues. The germline V gene encodes CDR1 SGHTA and CDR2 FQGNSA. V lost 4 bases and J lost 5; bases outside the gene matches: 2.

V and J are TRBV6-1 and TRBJ1-6, with 7 positions matching TRBD1. V shed 7 bases, J shed 5 bases, and the junction held 8 bases outside the gene matches. Germline values: CDR1 MNHNS, CDR2 SASEGT. This CDR3 has 15 amino acids. The CDR3 DNA reads TGTGCCAGCACCATACAGGGGTTCCATAATTCACCCCTCCACTTT. This gives the protein CASTIQGFHNSPLHF.

This clonotype was found many times. This rearrangement joins TRBV15 to TRBJ2-7; TRBD1 or TRBD2 may be the D gene (6 bases each). The ends were cut back, 0 bases at V and 3 bases at J, with 18 bases in the middle. Germline loops: CDR1 LNHNV, CDR2 YYDKDF (reference sequence). CDR3 length equals 17 residues. The CDR3 region is CATSREGGSSFFYEQYF. CDR3 DNA: TGTGCCACCAGCAGAGAAGGGGGGAGTAGTTTTTTCTACGAGCAGTACTTC.

In its sample, this clonotype was seen many times. This chain links TRBV2 with TRBJ2-5; D possibly corresponds to TRBD2 (6 bases). The CDR3 length is 14 residues. Germline loops: CDR1 SNHLY, CDR2 FYNNEI. V was cut by 5 bases and J by 4 bases, with 14 bases left in between. CDR3 protein: CASSPSGRGETQYF. DNA for the CDR3: TGTGCCAGCAGTCCCTCAGGGCGGGGAGAGACCCAGTACTTC.

The V gene is TRBV6-2 or TRBV6-3, the J gene TRBJ1-2; no clear D. Germline V gives CDR1 MNHEY, CDR2 SVGEGT. This CDR3 has 12 amino acids. Trimming removed 8 bases at V and 4 bases at J, with 11 bases between. The CDR3 region has the DNA TGTGCCAGCCGTTCGGGGTTCTATGGCTACACCTTC. This codes for CASRSGFYGYTF.

The chain links TRBV28 to TRBJ2-7, with D maybe TRBD1 (6 bases). The CDR3 is 14 amino acids. The V gene lost 7 bases and the J gene lost 5 bases, with 18 bases spanning the gap. The germline V gene has CDR1 MDHEN and CDR2 SYDVKM. CDR3 coding DNA: TGTGCCAGCAACCCCCCACAGGGAAGCCACGAGCAGTACTTC. Encoded protein: CASNPPQGSHEQYF.

This clonotype has at least ten counts. The gene calls are TRBV30 and TRBJ1-1, with D maybe TRBD1 (5 bases). The length of the CDR3 is 13 residues. Trimming removed 3 bases from V and 1 base from J, with 9 bases in between. CDR1 and CDR2 from the germline V gene are GTSNPN and SVGIG (reference sequence). The CDR3: CAWRKQANTEAFF. The CDR3 DNA reads TGTGCCTGGAGGAAACAGGCGAACACTGAAGCTTTCTTT.

This clonotype was detected ten times or more. The chain joins TRBV4-3 to TRBJ1-2; D remains unclear. This CDR3 is 13 amino acids long. Germline values: CDR1 LGHNA, CDR2 YSLEER. V lost 6 bases to trimming and J lost 8 bases, with 16 bases between them. The CDR3 nucleotides are TGCGCCAGCAGTCCAACGGGAGAGGAGGGCTACACCTTC. Protein product: CASSPTGEEGYTF.

The chain is built from TRBV20-1 and TRBJ2-7; perhaps TRBD1 as D (5 bases). Trimming left V 5 bases short and J 8 bases short, with 16 bases between. This CDR3 has 12 residues. The germline V gene encodes CDR1 DFQATT and CDR2 SNEGSKA (reference sequence). CDR3 nucleotide sequence: TGCAGTGCTGGACGACAGAGCTGGCAGCAGTACTTC. It encodes CSAGRQSWQQYF.

The sample holds many counts of this clonotype. The chain has TRBV6-5 and TRBJ1-1, with TRBD1 matching over 9 bases. This CDR3 region has 16 residues. The V gene's germline CDR1 is MNHEY and CDR2 SVGAGI. The junction had 7 bases not matched to a gene; V was cut back by 2 bases and J by 3 bases. The CDR3 nucleotides read TGTGCCAGCAGTTACCCCACGACAGGGGGGTACACTGAAGCTTTCTTT. Its translation is CASSYPTTGGYTEAFF.

The V and J genes are TRBV6-1 and TRBJ1-1; TRBD1 agrees at 7 bases. Germline CDR1 is MNHNS and CDR2 is SASEGT. This CDR3 comprises 13 residues. V was clipped by 9 bases and J by 2 bases; unmatched bases: 6. DNA for the CDR3: TGTGCCAGTACAGGGGTGGGTAACACTGAAGCTTTCTTT. It yields the protein CASTGVGNTEAFF.

The CDR3 coding sequence is TGTGCCACCAGGAACACCGGGGAGCTGTTTTTT. Encoded protein: CATRNTGELFF. The chain has TRBV15 and TRBJ2-2; D gene unclear. V shed 6 bases and J shed 1 base, with 0 bases lying between them. This CDR3 is built from 11 residues. Germline CDR1 is LNHNV and CDR2 is YYDKDF (reference sequence).

The chain joins TRBV11-2 to TRBJ2-7, with 7 bases aligning to TRBD2. From germline, CDR1 is SGHAT and CDR2 FQNNGV. The CDR3 consists of 17 residues. The J segment lost 3 bases and the V segment lost 1 base, leaving 12 bases of the junction unmatched. The CDR3 is CASSLVVQRDFVYEQYF. In nucleotides, the CDR3 is TGTGCCAGCAGCTTAGTGGTTCAGCGGGACTTTGTCTACGAGCAGTACTTC.

This clonotype was picked up many times. The V and J genes are TRBV19 and TRBJ1-1; weak D call: TRBD1 (6 bases). This CDR3 has 13 amino acids. Germline lookup yields CDR1 LNHDA and CDR2 SQIVND (reference sequence). Trimming pared 5 bases from V and 5 bases from J, leaving 12 bases between. The CDR3 DNA reads TGTGCCAGTAGTCGAAGGGGGATAACTGAAGCTTTCTTT. It translates to CASSRRGITEAFF.

V and J are TRBV30 and TRBJ1-1, with unresolved D. V lost 2 bases and J 0 bases, leaving 10 bases between the germline ends. Germline V gives CDR1 GTSNPN, CDR2 SVGIG (reference sequence). This CDR3 region has 14 residues. CDR3 loop: CAWSLGQMNTEAFF. CDR3 sequence (DNA): TGTGCCTGGAGTCTCGGGCAGATGAACACTGAAGCTTTCTTT.

The rearrangement joins TRBV27 to TRBJ2-7; TRBD2 aligns across 11 bases. Germline loops: CDR1 MNHEY, CDR2 SMNVEV (reference sequence). The CDR3 is 11 residues long. Trimming took 7 bases from V and 13 from J; bases not matched to a gene: 6. The CDR3 DNA is TGTGCCAGCACCTCGCTAGCGGGAGGCTACTTC. Its protein is CASTSLAGGYF.

This clonotype was observed at least ten times. The chain uses TRBV3-1 and TRBJ2-7; TRBD2 matches at 13 bases. The V gene's germline CDR1 is LGHDT and CDR2 YNNKEL (reference sequence). V lost 4 bases to trimming and J lost 4 bases; unmatched junction nucleotides: 4. The CDR3 sequence is 15 residues long. The CDR3 reads CASSPLAGGKYEQYF. CDR3 in DNA: TGTGCCAGCAGCCCACTAGCGGGGGGGAAATACGAGCAGTACTTC.

The sample holds many counts of this clonotype. The chain carries TRBV6-1 and TRBJ2-7, with 11 bases lining up with TRBD1. V trimming: 7 bases; J trimming: 2 bases; junction bases outside the gene matches: 7. The CDR3 extends over 15 amino acids. The germline V gene has CDR1 MNHNS and CDR2 SASEGT. The CDR3 loop reads CASKTPGQGAYEQYF. Written as DNA, the CDR3 is TGTGCCAGCAAGACACCGGGACAGGGGGCCTACGAGCAGTACTTC.

This clonotype has at least ten counts. Given the absence of the conserved phenylalanine or tryptophan at the CDR3 end, a read error is likely. The chain combines TRBV20-1 with TRBJ1-5; D remains ambiguous. The germline V gene has CDR1 DFQATT and CDR2 SNEGSKA (reference sequence). The CDR3 extends over 14 amino acids. Between the trimmed V and J ends, which lost 2 bases and 3 bases, there was a span of 11 bases. CDR3 in amino acids: CSARRVSINQPQHL. CDR3 bases: TGCAGTGCTAGACGGGTTTCGATCAATCAGCCCCAGCATCTT.

Ten or more counts support this clonotype. V usage is TRBV27 and J usage is TRBJ1-2, with D unresolved. The CDR3 loop spans 16 amino acids. Trimming took 6 bases from V and 5 from J, leaving 22 bases between them. Germline V gene lookup returns CDR1 MNHEY and CDR2 SMNVEV (reference sequence). The CDR3 is CASSPRWGTEQYGYTF. CDR3 DNA: TGTGCCAGCAGCCCGCGGTGGGGAACAGAGCAATATGGCTACACCTTC.